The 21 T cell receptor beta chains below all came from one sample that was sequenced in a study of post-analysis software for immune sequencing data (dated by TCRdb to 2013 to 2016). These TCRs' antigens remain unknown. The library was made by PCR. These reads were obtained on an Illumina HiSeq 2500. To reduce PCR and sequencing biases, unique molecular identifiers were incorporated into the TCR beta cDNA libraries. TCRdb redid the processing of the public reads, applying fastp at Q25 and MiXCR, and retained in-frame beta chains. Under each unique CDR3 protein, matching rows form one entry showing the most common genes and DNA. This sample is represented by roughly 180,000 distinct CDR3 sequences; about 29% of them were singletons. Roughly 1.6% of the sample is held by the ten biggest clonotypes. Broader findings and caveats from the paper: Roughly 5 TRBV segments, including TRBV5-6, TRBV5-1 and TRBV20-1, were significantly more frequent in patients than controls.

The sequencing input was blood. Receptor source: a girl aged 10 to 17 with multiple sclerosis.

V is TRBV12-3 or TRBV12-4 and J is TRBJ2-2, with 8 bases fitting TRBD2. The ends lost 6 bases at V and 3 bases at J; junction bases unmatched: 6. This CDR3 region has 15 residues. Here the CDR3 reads CASSMSGSDTGELFF. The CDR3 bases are TGTGCCAGCAGCATGAGCGGGAGTGACACCGGGGAGCTGTTTTTT.

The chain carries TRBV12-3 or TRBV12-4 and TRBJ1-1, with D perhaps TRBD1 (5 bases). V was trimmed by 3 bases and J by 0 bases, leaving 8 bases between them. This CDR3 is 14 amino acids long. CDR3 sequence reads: CASSFTDMNTEAFF. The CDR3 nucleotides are TGTGCCAGCAGTTTTACGGACATGAACACTGAAGCTTTCTTT.

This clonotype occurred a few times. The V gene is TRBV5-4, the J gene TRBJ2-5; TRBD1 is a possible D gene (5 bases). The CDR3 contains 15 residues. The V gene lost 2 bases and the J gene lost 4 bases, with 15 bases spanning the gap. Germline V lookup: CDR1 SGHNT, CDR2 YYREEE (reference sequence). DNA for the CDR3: TGTGCCAGCAGCTTTGAGCCCAGGGATTCAGAGACCCAGTACTTC. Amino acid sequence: CASSFEPRDSETQYF.

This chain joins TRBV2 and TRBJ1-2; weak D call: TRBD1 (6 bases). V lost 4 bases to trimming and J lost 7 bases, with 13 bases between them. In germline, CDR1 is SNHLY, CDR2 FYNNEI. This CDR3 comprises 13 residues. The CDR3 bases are TGTGCCAGCAGTGGACGGGACAAAGCTGGCTACACCTTC. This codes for CASSGRDKAGYTF.

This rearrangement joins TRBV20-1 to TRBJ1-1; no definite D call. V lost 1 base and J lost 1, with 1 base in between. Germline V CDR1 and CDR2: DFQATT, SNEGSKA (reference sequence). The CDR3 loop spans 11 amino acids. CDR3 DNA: TGCAGTGCTAGAGGGAACACTGAAGCTTTCTTT. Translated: CSARGNTEAFF.

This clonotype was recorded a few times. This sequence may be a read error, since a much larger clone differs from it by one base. Written as DNA, the CDR3 is TGTGCCAGCAGCCCGCGACCGGGACTTACGGGTGGTGAGCAGTTCTTC. It translates to CASSPRPGLTGGEQFF. The chain joins TRBV7-9 to TRBJ2-1, with D perhaps TRBD2 (6 bases). The CDR3 totals 16 residues. The V and J ends lost 5 bases and 9 bases respectively, with 23 bases between them. The germline V gene has CDR1 SEHNR and CDR2 FQNEAQ (reference sequence).

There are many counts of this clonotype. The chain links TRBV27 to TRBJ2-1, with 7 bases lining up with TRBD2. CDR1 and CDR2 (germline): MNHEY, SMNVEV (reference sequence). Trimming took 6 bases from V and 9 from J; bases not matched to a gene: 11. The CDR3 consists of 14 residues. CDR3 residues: CASRIGRGEGEQFF. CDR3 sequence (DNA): TGTGCCAGCAGGATAGGGAGGGGTGAGGGTGAGCAGTTCTTC.

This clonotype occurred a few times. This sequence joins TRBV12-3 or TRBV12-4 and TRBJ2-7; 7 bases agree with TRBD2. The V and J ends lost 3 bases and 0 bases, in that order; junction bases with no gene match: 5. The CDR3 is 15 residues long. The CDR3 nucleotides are TGTGCCAGCAGTTTGGGAGGGACTACCTCCTACGAGCAGTACTTC. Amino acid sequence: CASSLGGTTSYEQYF.

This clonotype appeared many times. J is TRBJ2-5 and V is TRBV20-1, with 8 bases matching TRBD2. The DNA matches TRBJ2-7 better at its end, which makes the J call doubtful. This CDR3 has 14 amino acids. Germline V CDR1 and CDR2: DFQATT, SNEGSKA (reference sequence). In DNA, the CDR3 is TGCAGTGCGGCCGAGGGAGCGGGAGATTTCGAGCAGTACTTC. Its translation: CSAAEGAGDFEQYF.

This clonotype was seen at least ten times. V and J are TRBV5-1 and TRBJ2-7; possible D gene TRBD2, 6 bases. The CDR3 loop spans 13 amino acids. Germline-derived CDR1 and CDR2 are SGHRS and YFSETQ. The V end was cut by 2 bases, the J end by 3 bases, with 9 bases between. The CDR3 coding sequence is TGCGCCAGCAGCTTCATAGCGGACTACGAGCAGTACTTC. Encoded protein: CASSFIADYEQYF.

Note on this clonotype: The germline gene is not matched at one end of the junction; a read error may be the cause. CDR3: CAGSQPGKRDTEAFF. The CDR3 DNA follows: TGCGCCGGCAGCCAACCGGGGAAGAGGGACACTGAAGCTTTCTTT. The chain links TRBV4-1 to TRBJ1-1; no clear D. There are 15 residues in the CDR3. Germline values: CDR1 MGHRA, CDR2 YSYEKL.

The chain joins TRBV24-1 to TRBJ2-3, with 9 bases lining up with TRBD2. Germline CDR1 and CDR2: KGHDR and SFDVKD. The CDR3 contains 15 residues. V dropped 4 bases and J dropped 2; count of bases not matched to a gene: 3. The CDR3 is CATSDEREDTDTQYF. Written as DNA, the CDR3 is TGTGCCACCAGTGACGAGCGGGAGGACACAGATACGCAGTATTTT.

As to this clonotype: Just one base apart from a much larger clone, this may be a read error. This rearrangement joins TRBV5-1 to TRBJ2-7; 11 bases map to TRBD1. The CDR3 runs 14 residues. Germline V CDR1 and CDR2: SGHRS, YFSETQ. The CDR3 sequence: CTSSFRDRGNEQYF. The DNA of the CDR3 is TGCACCAGCAGCTTCCGGGACAGGGGGAACGAGCAGTACTTC.

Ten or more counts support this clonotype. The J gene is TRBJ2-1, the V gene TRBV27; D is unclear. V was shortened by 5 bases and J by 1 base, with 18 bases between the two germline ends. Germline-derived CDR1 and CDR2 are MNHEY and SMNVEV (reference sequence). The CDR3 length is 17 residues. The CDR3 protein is CASSARVGTDSYNEQFF. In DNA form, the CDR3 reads TGTGCCAGCAGTGCCCGGGTGGGTACGGATTCCTACAATGAGCAGTTCTTC.

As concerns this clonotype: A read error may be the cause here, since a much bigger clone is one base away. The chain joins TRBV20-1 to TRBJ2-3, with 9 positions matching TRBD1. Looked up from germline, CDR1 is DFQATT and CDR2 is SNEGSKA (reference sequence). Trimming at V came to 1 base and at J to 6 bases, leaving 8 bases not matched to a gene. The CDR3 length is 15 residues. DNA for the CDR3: TGCAGTGCTAGAGTCCCCGGGACAGGGTGCGATACGCAGTATTTT. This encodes CSARVPGTGCDTQYF.

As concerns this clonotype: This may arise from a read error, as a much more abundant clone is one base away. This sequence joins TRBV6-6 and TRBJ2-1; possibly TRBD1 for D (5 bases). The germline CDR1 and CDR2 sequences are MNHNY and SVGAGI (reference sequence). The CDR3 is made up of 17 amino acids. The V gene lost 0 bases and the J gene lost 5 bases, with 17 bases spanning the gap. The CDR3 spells CASSYSTAGSGHNEQFF. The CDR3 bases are TGTGCCAGCAGTTACTCGACTGCAGGGTCTGGGCACAATGAGCAGTTCTTC.

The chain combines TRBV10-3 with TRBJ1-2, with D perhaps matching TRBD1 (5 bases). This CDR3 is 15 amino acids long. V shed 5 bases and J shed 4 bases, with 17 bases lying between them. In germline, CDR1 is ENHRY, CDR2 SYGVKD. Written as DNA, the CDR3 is TGTGCCATCAGTCACCCGGAGGGACCCATCTATGGCTACACCTTC. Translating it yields CAISHPEGPIYGYTF.

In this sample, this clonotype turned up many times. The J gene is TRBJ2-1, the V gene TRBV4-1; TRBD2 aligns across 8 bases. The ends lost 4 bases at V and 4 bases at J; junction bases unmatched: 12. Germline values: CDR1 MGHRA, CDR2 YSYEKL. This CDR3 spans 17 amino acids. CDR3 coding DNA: TGCGCCAGCAGCCCTAGGCCAGCGGGAGATTCTTACAATGAGCAGTTCTTC. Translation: CASSPRPAGDSYNEQFF.

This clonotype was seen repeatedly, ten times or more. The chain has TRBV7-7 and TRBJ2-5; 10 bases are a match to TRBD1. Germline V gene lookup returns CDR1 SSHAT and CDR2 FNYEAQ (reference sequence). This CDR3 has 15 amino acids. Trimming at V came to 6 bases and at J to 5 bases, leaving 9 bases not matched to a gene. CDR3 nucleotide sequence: TGTGCCAGCAGTCCCGGGACAGGGGTAGGCGAGACCCAGTACTTC. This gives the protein CASSPGTGVGETQYF.

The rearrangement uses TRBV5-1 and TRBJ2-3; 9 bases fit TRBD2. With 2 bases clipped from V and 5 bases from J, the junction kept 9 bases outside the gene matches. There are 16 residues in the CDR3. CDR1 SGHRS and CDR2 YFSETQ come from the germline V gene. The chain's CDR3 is CASSFGRAGGGDTQYF. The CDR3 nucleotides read TGCGCCAGCAGCTTCGGCCGAGCGGGAGGTGGAGATACGCAGTATTTT. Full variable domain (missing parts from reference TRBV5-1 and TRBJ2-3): KAGVTQTPRYLIKTRGQQVTLSCSPISGHRSVSWYQQTPGQGLQFLFEYFSETQRNKGNFPGRFSGRQFSNSRSEMNVSTLELGDSALYLCASSFGRAGGGDTQYFGPGTRLTVL.

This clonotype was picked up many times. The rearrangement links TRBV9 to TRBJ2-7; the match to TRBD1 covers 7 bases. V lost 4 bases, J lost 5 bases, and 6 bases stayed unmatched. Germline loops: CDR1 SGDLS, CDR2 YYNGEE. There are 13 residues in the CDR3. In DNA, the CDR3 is TGTGCCAGCAGCACATTACAGGGGAACGAGCAGTACTTC. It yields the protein CASSTLQGNEQYF. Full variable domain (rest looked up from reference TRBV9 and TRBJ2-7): DSGVTQTPKHLITATGQRVTLRCSPRSGDLSVYWYQQSLDQGLQFLIQYYNGEERAKGNILERFSAQQFPDLHSELNLSSLELGDSALYFCASSTLQGNEQYFGPGTRLTVT.